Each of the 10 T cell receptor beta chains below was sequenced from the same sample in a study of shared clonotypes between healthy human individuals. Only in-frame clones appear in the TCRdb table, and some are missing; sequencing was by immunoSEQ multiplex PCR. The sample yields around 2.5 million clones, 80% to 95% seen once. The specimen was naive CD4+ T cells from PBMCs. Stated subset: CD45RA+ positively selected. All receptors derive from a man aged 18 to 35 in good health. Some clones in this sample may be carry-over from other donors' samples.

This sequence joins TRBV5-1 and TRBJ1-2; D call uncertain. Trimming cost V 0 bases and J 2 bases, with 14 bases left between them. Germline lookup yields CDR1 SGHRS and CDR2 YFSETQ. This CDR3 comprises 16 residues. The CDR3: CASSLVGQLTNYGYTF. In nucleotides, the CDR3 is TGCGCCAGCAGCTTGGTAGGCCAATTAACCAACTATGGCTACACCTTC.

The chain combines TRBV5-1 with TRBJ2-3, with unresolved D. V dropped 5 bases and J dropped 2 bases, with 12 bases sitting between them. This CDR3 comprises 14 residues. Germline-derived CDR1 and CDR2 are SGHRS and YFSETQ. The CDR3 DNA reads TGCGCCAGCAGATCAGCCCAAAACACAGATACGCAGTATTTT. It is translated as CASRSAQNTDTQYF.

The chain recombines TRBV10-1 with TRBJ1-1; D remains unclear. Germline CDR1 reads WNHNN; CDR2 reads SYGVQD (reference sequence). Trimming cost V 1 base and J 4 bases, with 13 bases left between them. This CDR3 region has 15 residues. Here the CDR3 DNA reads TGCGCCAGCAGTGAGTACGCGATGGTGGGCACTGAAGCTTTCTTT. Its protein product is CASSEYAMVGTEAFF.

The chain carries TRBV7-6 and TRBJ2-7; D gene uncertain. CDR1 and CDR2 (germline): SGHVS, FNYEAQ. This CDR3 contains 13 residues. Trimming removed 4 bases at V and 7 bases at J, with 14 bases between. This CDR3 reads CASSSRPSREQYF. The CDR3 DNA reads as TGTGCCAGCAGCTCAAGACCGTCGCGGGAGCAGTACTTC.

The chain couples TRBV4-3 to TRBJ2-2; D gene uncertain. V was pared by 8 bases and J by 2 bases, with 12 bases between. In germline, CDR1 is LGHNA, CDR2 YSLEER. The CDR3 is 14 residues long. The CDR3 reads CASSDRANTGELFF. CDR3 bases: TGCGCCAGCTCTGATCGGGCTAACACCGGGGAGCTGTTTTTT.

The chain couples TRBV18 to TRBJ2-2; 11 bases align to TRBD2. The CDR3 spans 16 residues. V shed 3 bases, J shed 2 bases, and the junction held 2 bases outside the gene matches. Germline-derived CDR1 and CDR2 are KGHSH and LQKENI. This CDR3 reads CASSPGLADNTGELFF. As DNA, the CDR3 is TGTGCCAGCTCACCGGGACTAGCGGATAACACCGGGGAGCTGTTTTTT.

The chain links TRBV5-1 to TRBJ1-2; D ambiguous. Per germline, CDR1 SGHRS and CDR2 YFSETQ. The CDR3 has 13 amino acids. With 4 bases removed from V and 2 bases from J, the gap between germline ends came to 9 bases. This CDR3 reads CASSDDGNYGYTF. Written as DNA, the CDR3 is TGCGCCAGCAGCGACGACGGAAACTATGGCTACACCTTC.

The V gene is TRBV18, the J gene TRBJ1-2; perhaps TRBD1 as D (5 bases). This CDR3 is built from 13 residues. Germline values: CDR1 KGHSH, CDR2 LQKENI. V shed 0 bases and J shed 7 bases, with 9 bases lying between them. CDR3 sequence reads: CASSPPGVFGYTF. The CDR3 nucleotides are TGTGCCAGCTCACCACCAGGGGTCTTTGGCTACACCTTC.

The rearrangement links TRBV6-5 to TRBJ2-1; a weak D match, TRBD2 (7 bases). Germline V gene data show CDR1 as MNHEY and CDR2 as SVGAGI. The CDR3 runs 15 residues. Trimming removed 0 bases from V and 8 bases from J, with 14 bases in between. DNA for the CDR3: TGTGCCAGCAGTTACTCGGGAGGGGGAGTTTATGAGCAGTTCTTC. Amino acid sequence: CASSYSGGGVYEQFF.

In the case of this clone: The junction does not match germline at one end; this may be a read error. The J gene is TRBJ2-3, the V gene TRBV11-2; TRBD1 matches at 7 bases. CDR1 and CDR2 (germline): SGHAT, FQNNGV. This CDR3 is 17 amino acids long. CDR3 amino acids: CASSLSPPGQITNTQYF. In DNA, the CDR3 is TGTGCCAGCAGCCTCTCACCTCCGGGACAGATCACAAATACGCAGTATTTT. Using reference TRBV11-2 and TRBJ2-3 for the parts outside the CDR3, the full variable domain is EAGVAQSPRYKIIEKRQSVAFWCNPISGHATLYWYQQILGQGPKLLIQFQNNGVVDDSQLPKDRFSAERLKGVDSTLKIQPAKLEDSAVYLCASSLSPPGQITNTQYFGPGTRLTVL.